This T cell receptor (beta chain) was identified during a study of blood T cell repertoires in COVID-19 (TCRdb year 2020). Some background on the complete study: The collaborator samples originated in the United States, Italy and Spain and spanned the acute and convalescent phases of COVID-19. The material from the prospective study consisted of cDNA or gDNA derived from T cells, B-cell-depleted T cells, or PBMCs. Subjects who had been exposed to COVID-19, were actively infected with it, or had recovered from it provided the deeply sampled blood TCRbeta repertoires that made up the dataset. The repertoires were released in a freely available public database intended as a resource for research on the immune response to SARS-CoV-2. Samples were obtained from the ongoing ImmuneRACE study (first 160 participants) and from about 1,300 subjects provided by 6 global collaborators. Nearly every sample came with metadata listing a de-identified subject ID, COVID-19 status, age in years and sex. Where available, HLA class I and class II types were taken from metadata supplied by the sample provider and were not determined by assay-based typing.

Whole blood was collected in K2EDTA tubes by collaborating institutions according to the institutions' own protocols. For TCRbeta analysis, collaborator samples were shipped as frozen whole blood, as isolated PBMCs, or as DNA extracted from either sample type. Ends trimmed: V by 0 bases, J by 2 bases; bases unmatched to a gene: 6. Its CDR3 holds 16 amino acids, cysteine through phenylalanine. Of all the DNA, just the CDR3 is kept, 48 bases in frame from base 1. The germline V gene gives CDR1 as SGHRS and CDR2 as YFSETQ. Turning to this clone: There is no known antigen for this receptor. No quality values exist for individual bases; no much larger clone is one base distant.

TCRbeta CDR3 regions were amplified from genomic DNA using the immunoSEQ Assay, a bias-controlled multiplex PCR. As for the original processing: The number of nucleated cells in each sample was estimated by amplification of reference gene primers within the assay. To quantify the absolute abundance of each unique TCRbeta CDR3 rearrangement, sequence reads were collapsed and filtered. For each sample, productive Simpson clonality was calculated by taking the square root of Simpson's diversity index across productive rearrangements. Here the immuneACCESS table is served through TCRdb, limited to in-frame sequences with V and J called. Missing clones are a known gap in these copies; in checked studies unresolved V genes cover under half, and the rest lacks a known reason. V and J calls and clone size are copied from that table; D and trimming were computed from the DNA. This sample holds 97,000 or so clones; 82% were observed only once. The ten largest clones capture about 11% of the sample.

Overall study results and their limits: The quantity of clinical and demographic metadata differed by source and by participant and was supplied without curation.

Source material: peripheral blood. Rearrangement joined TRBV5-1 to TRBJ2-5; the junction holds 8 bases that match TRBD2. The clonotype was recovered from a man between 65 and 80 years old with active or convalescent COVID-19. The CDR3 corresponds to CASSLDPAGAQETQYF. The sequenced DNA: TGCGCCAGCAGCTTGGATCCAGCGGGGGCTCAAGAGACCCAGTACTTC.